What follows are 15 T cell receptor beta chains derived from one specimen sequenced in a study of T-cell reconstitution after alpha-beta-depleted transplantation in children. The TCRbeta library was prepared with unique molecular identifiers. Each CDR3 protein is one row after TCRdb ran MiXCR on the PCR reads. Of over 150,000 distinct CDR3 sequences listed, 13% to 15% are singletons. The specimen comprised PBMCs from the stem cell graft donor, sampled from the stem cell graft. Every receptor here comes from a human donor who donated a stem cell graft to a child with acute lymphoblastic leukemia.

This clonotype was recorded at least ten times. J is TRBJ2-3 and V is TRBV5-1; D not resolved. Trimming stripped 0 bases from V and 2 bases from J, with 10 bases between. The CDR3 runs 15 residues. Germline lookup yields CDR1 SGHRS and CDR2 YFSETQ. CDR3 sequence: CASSLERGPTDTQYF. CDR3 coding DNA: TGCGCCAGCAGCTTGGAACGCGGACCCACAGATACGCAGTATTTT.

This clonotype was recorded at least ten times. CDR3 protein: CASSKTGEGRWEQYF. CDR3 nucleotide sequence: TGTGCCAGCAGCAAAACGGGGGAGGGCCGATGGGAGCAGTACTTC. The chain links TRBV12-3 or TRBV12-4 to TRBJ2-7, with 7 bases lining up with TRBD2. This CDR3 is built from 15 residues. The J segment lost 7 bases and the V segment lost 6 bases, leaving 15 bases of the junction unmatched.

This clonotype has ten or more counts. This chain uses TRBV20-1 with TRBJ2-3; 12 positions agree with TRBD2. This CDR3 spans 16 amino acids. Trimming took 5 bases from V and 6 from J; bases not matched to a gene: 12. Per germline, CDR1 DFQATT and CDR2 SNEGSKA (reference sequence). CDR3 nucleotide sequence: TGCAGTGCTGATCCGGGACTAGCGGGTCTCTGGGATACGCAGTATTTT. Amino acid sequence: CSADPGLAGLWDTQYF.

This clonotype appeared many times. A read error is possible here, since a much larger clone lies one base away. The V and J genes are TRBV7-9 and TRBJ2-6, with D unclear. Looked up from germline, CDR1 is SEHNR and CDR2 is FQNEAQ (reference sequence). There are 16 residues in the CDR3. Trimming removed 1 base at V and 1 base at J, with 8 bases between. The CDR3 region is CASSLDKQSGANVLTF. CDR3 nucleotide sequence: TGTGCCAGCAGCTTAGACAAGCAGTCTGGGGCCAACGTCCTGACTTTC.

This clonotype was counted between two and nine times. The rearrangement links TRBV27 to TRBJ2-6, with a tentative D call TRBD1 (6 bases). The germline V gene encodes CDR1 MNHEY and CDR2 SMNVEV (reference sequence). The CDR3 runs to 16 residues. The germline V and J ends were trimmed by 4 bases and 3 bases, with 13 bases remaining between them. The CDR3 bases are TGTGCCAGCAGTTCCACTACCAGGGGTGGGGCCAACGTCCTGACTTTC. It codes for CASSSTTRGGANVLTF.

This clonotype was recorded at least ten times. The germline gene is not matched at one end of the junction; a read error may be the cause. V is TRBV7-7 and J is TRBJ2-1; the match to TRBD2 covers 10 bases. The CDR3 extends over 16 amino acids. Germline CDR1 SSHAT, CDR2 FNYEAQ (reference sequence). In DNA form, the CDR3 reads TGTGCTAGCAGCCCCGCCATCCTAGCGGGAGTCAATGAGCAGTTCTTC. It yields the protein CASSPAILAGVNEQFF.

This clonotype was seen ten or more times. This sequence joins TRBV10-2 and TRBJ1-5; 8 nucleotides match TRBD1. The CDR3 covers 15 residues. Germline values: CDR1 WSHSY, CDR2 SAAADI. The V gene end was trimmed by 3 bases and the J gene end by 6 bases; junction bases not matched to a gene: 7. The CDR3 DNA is TGCGCCAGCAGTGACCTGGACAGGGAGGGTCAGCCCCAGCATTTT. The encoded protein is CASSDLDREGQPQHF.

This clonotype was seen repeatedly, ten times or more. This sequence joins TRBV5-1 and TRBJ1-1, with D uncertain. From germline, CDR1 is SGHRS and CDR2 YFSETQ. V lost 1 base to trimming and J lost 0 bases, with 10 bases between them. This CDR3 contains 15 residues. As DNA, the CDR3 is TGCGCCAGCAGCTTGTCGGGCCAGATGAACACTGAAGCTTTCTTT. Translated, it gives CASSLSGQMNTEAFF.

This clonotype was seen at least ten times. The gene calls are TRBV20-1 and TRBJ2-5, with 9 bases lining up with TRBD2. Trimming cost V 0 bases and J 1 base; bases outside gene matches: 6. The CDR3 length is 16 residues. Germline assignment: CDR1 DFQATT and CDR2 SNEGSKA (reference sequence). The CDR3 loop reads CSARDLAGIIQETQYF. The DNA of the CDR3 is TGCAGTGCTAGAGATCTAGCGGGAATAATCCAAGAGACCCAGTACTTC.

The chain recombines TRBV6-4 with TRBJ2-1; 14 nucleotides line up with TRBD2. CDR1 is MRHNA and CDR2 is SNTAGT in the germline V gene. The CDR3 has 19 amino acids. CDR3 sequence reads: CTFTPGTSGRGGDYNEQFF. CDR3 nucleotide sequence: TGTACCTTCACCCCAGGGACTAGCGGGAGAGGGGGGGACTACAATGAGCAGTTCTTC.

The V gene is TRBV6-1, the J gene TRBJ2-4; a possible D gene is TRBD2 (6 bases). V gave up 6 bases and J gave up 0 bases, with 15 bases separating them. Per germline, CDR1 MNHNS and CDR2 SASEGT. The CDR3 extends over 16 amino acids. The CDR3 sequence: CASRTSRGIAKNIQYF. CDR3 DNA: TGTGCCAGCAGAACCTCTCGCGGGATAGCCAAAAACATTCAGTACTTC.

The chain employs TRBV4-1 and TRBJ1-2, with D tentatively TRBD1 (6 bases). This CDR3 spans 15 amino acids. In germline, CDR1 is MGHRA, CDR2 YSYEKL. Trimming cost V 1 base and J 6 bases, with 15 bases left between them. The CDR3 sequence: CASSQVWGASDGYTF. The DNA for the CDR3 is TGCGCCAGCAGCCAAGTATGGGGGGCCTCGGATGGCTACACCTTC.

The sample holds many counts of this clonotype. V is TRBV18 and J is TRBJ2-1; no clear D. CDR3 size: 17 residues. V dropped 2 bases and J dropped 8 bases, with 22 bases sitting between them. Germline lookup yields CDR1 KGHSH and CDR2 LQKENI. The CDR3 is CASSPATGENPAHEQFF. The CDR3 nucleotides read TGTGCCAGCTCACCAGCTACGGGTGAAAACCCGGCCCATGAGCAGTTCTTC. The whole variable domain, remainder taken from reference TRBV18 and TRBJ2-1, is NAGVMQNPRHLVRRRGQEARLRCSPMKGHSHVYWYRQLPEEGLKFMVYLQKENIIDESGMPKERFSAEFPKEGPSILRIQQVVRGDSAAYFCASSPATGENPAHEQFFGPGTRLTVL.

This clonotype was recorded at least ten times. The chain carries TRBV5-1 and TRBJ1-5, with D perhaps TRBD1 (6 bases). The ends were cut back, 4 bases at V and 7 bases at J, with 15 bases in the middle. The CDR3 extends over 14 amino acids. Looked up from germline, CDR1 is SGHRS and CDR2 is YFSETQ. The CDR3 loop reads CASSPTGTGQPQHF. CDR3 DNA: TGCGCCAGCAGCCCTACAGGGACCGGACAGCCCCAGCATTTT. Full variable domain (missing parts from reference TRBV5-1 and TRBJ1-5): KAGVTQTPRYLIKTRGQQVTLSCSPISGHRSVSWYQQTPGQGLQFLFEYFSETQRNKGNFPGRFSGRQFSNSRSEMNVSTLELGDSALYLCASSPTGTGQPQHFGDGTRLSIL.

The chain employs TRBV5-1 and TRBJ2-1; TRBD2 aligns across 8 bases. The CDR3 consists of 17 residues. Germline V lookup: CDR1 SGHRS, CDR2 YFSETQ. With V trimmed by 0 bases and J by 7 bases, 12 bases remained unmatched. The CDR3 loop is CASSLANNAAGVNEQFF. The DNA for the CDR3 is TGCGCCAGCAGCTTGGCCAACAATGCAGCGGGAGTTAATGAGCAGTTCTTC.